The next 15 T cell receptor beta chains were all read from a single sample in a study of OX40 agonist ivuxolimab in advanced cancers. Using immunoSEQ multiplex PCR, the repertoire was profiled, and TCRdb retains in-frame clones only, with some absent. The data contain around 100,000 clones, approximately 90% of them singletons. The sequencing used CD4+ or CD8+ T cells sorted from blood, collected in a trial of the OX40 agonist ivuxolimab. The receptor set was obtained from an adult with an advanced solid tumor such as melanoma, head and neck, liver or kidney cancer.

The table lists this clone with a count of one. This chain joins TRBV28 and TRBJ2-7; TRBD1 agrees at 11 bases. The CDR3 consists of 15 residues. In germline, CDR1 is MDHEN, CDR2 SYDVKM. J gave up 2 bases and V 6 bases, and 6 bases lay outside the gene matches. The CDR3 reads CASRTDRGLTYEQYF. DNA of the CDR3: TGTGCCAGCAGGACGGACAGGGGGCTCACCTACGAGCAGTACTTC.

The gene calls are TRBV11-3 and TRBJ2-5; 14 bases map to TRBD2. After removal of 5 bases from V and 5 bases from J, the junction contained 10 bases not matched to a gene. The V gene's germline CDR1 is SGHNT and CDR2 YENEEA. The CDR3 is made up of 17 amino acids. This CDR3 is CASSPGTSGSMVETQYF. CDR3 nucleotide sequence: TGTGCCAGCAGCCCAGGGACTAGCGGGAGTATGGTGGAGACCCAGTACTTC.

V gene TRBV2 combines with J gene TRBJ2-2; D not certain. Trimming left V 4 bases short and J 0 bases short, with 9 bases between. Germline CDR1 reads SNHLY; CDR2 reads FYNNEI. This CDR3 contains 15 residues. CDR3 nucleotide sequence: TGTGCCAGCAGTGCTAGACTGACGAACACCGGGGAGCTGTTTTTT. It is translated as CASSARLTNTGELFF.

The V and J genes are TRBV18 and TRBJ2-7; 12 bases match TRBD1. Germline CDR1 is KGHSH and CDR2 is LQKENI. V trimming: 4 bases; J trimming: 6 bases; junction bases outside the gene matches: 7. The CDR3 has 15 amino acids. The DNA of the CDR3 is TGTGCCAGCTCACTGACCGGGACAGGGGGCTCCGAGCAGTACTTC. This codes for CASSLTGTGGSEQYF.

The CDR3 bases are TGTGCCAGCAGGGTGAGGTCGGTGGAGGGGACTGAAGCTTTCTTT. Protein product: CASRVRSVEGTEAFF. The V call is TRBV28, the J call TRBJ1-1; tentative D call: TRBD1 (5 bases). Germline V CDR1 and CDR2: MDHEN, SYDVKM. Between the trimmed V and J ends, which lost 6 bases and 5 bases, there was a span of 19 bases. The CDR3 has 15 amino acids.

The V gene is TRBV19, the J gene TRBJ1-1; no clear D. CDR1 is LNHDA, CDR2 SQIVND, per germline (reference sequence). V lost 1 base, J lost 0 bases, and 9 bases lay in between. This CDR3 comprises 15 residues. The CDR3 protein is CASSIARRMNTEAFF. CDR3 bases: TGTGCCAGTAGTATAGCACGGCGAATGAACACTGAAGCTTTCTTT.

The V gene is TRBV9, the J gene TRBJ2-7; no definite D call. The germline V and J ends were trimmed by 0 bases and 0 bases, with 10 bases remaining between them. CDR1 is SGDLS and CDR2 is YYNGEE in the germline V gene. The CDR3 runs to 15 residues. CDR3 nucleotide sequence: TGTGCCAGCAGCGTAGGTGGCATCGGCTCCTACGAGCAGTACTTC. Its translation is CASSVGGIGSYEQYF. The whole variable domain, remainder taken from reference TRBV9 and TRBJ2-7, is DSGVTQTPKHLITATGQRVTLRCSPRSGDLSVYWYQQSLDQGLQFLIQYYNGEERAKGNILERFSAQQFPDLHSELNLSSLELGDSALYFCASSVGGIGSYEQYFGPGTRLTVT.

The rearrangement links TRBV28 to TRBJ2-7; 7 bases align to TRBD1. The V gene's germline CDR1 is MDHEN and CDR2 SYDVKM. The CDR3 extends over 14 amino acids. Unmatched junction bases numbered 10, after V lost 6 bases and J lost 5 bases. The CDR3 DNA reads TGTGCCAGCAGAGTTGACAGGGTTTACAACGAGCAGTACTTC. It yields the protein CASRVDRVYNEQYF.

The genes are TRBV11-1 and TRBJ1-4; TRBD1 aligns across 9 bases. The CDR3 loop spans 16 amino acids. Germline trimming cut 5 bases from V and 8 bases from J; bases unmatched to any gene: 12. Per germline, CDR1 SGHAT and CDR2 FQDESV (reference sequence). CDR3 loop: CASSDRTGDEGEKLFF. In DNA form, the CDR3 reads TGTGCCAGCAGCGACCGGACAGGGGACGAAGGCGAAAAACTGTTTTTT.

J is TRBJ1-5 and V is TRBV6-5; D is possibly TRBD1 (6 bases). The germline V gene encodes CDR1 MNHEY and CDR2 SVGAGI. The V gene lost 0 bases and the J gene lost 4 bases, with 7 bases spanning the gap. The CDR3 spans 14 residues. DNA for the CDR3: TGTGCCAGCAGTTACTCTAGGGGGAATCAGCCCCAGCATTTT. The encoded protein is CASSYSRGNQPQHF.

The V and J genes are TRBV6-5 and TRBJ2-1; tentatively, D is TRBD2 (6 bases). Germline V gene lookup returns CDR1 MNHEY and CDR2 SVGAGI. CDR3 length: 16 amino acids. V lost 0 bases and J 7 bases, leaving 16 bases between the germline ends. The CDR3 sequence is CASSYSVREWENEQFF. The CDR3 DNA reads TGTGCCAGCAGTTACTCGGTCCGGGAGTGGGAGAATGAGCAGTTCTTC.

This chain uses TRBV18 with TRBJ2-6; 10 nucleotides line up with TRBD2. The CDR3 runs to 18 residues. The germline gives CDR1 KGHSH, CDR2 LQKENI. With V trimmed by 1 base and J by 0 bases, 3 bases remained unmatched. The CDR3 nucleotides read TGTGCCAGCTCACCACGCCTAGCGGGAGACTCTGGGGCCAACGTCCTGACTTTC. Its translation: CASSPRLAGDSGANVLTF.

As concerns this clone: In the same sample, other DNA sequences code for this CDR3. The genes are TRBV5-1 and TRBJ2-5; D gene ambiguous. V shed 0 bases and J shed 1 base, with 1 base lying between them. The germline gives CDR1 SGHRS, CDR2 YFSETQ. The CDR3 sequence is 12 residues long. DNA for the CDR3: TGCGCCAGCAGCTTGGGCCAAGAGACCCAGTACTTC. Protein: CASSLGQETQYF.

The chain carries TRBV6-5 and TRBJ1-3; no clear D. Germline-derived CDR1 and CDR2 are MNHEY and SVGAGI. The CDR3 length is 13 residues. V was pared by 0 bases and J by 8 bases, with 8 bases between. CDR3 in amino acids: CASSYSTRDTIYF. DNA for the CDR3: TGTGCCAGCAGTTACTCGACAAGGGACACCATATATTTT.

The chain combines TRBV6-6 with TRBJ2-6, with TRBD1 matching 7 bases. The CDR3 totals 15 residues. Germline assignment: CDR1 MNHNY and CDR2 SVGAGI (reference sequence). V gave up 5 bases and J gave up 4 bases; unmatched junction bases: 5. The CDR3 spells CASSRGQAGANVLTF. The CDR3 coding sequence is TGTGCCAGCAGTAGAGGACAGGCCGGGGCCAACGTCCTGACTTTC.